The clone carrying this TCR beta chain was seen repeatedly, ten times or more. These data originate in a study of T-cell memory formation after mild COVID-19. TCRdb re-called the 5' RACE reads with MiXCR, one entry per CDR3 protein. The repertoire includes under 250,000 distinct CDR3 sequences, approximately 9% of them detected once, and roughly a fifth sits in the top ten. In germline, CDR1 is SGHRS, CDR2 YFSETQ. V lost 0 bases and J lost 7, with 11 bases in between. The CDR3 covers 14 residues. The chain combines TRBV5-1 with TRBJ2-1, with D perhaps TRBD1 (6 bases). The clonotype originates from a young man who had mild COVID-19 (a few samples of this study predate the infection). Cell type and time point are not known. Specimen: PBMCs or a T cell subset sorted from them (not recorded which). CDR3 nucleotide sequence: TGCGCCAGCAGCTTGGGGGGGCCGGGGAATGAGCAGTTCTTC. Residues: CASSLGGPGNEQFF.